This T cell receptor beta chain was sequenced during a study of regulatory T cells in long-lasting Graves disease. This clonotype appeared many times. What it binds is not known. Time point here: newly diagnosed GD, antithyroid drugs for less than 3 months. From RNA extracted from PBMCs, the TCR library was made. CDR3-region Arm-PCR and iRepertoire HTBI primers produced the TCR beta libraries. MiXCR, run by TCRdb on the multiplex PCR reads, gives a single entry per CDR3 protein. The sample carries 450,000 to 600,000 distinct CDR3 sequences, about 17% recorded once. There are 15 residues in the CDR3. V was clipped by 3 bases and J by 1 base, with 14 bases between them. CDR1 is DFQATT, CDR2 SNEGSKA, per germline (reference sequence). General observations from the study: Persistent patients shared 2,741 public clonotypes among themselves. Newly diagnosed patients shared fewer, at 900 to 1,000.

These records were also assigned to another study, of T cells in Graves' hyperthyroidism and ophthalmopathy.

The specimen was peripheral blood mononuclear cells (PBMCs), collected at new diagnosis, from a patient treated with antithyroid drugs. This receptor was taken from a middle-aged man with Graves disease. V and J are TRBV20-1 and TRBJ2-3; TRBD2 might be the D (5 bases). CDR3 loop: CSARGEAVGTDTQYF. In DNA, the CDR3 is TGCAGTGCTAGGGGAGAAGCGGTAGGCACAGATACGCAGTATTTT.